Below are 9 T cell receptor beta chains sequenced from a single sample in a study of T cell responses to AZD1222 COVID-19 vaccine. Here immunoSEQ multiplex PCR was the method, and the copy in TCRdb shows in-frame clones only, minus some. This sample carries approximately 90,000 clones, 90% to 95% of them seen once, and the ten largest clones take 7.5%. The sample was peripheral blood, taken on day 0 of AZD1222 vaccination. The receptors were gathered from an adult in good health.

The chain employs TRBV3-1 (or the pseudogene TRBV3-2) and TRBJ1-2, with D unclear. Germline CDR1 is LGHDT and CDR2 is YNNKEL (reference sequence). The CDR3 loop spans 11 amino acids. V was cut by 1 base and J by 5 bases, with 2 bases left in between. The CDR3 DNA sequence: TGTGCCAGCAGCCAAGGGTATGGCTACACCTTC. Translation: CASSQGYGYTF.

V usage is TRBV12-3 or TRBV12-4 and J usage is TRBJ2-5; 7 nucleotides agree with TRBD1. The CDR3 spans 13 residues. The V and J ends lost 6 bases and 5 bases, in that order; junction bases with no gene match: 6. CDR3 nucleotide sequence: TGTGCCAGCAGGCGAAGGGGGCTGGAGACCCAGTACTTC. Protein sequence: CASRRRGLETQYF.

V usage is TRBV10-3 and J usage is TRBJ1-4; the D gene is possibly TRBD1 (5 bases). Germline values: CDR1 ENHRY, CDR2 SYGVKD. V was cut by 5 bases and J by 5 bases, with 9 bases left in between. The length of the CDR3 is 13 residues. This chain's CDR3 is CAISPGPNEKLFF. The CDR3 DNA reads TGTGCCATCAGTCCGGGACCGAATGAAAAACTGTTTTTT.

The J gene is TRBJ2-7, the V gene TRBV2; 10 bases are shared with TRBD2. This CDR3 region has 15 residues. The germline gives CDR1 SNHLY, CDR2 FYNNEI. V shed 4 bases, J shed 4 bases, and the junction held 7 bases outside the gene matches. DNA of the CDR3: TGTGCCAGCAGTGCCCAAAAACTAGCGGGATACGAGCAGTACTTC. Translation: CASSAQKLAGYEQYF.

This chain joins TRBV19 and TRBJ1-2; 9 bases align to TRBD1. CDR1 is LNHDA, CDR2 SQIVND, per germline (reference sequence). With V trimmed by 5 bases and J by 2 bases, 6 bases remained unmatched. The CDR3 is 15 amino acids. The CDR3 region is CASSSEGQGNYGYTF. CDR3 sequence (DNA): TGTGCCAGTAGTTCCGAGGGACAGGGAAACTATGGCTACACCTTC.

CDR3 loop: CASSIGRGGRNEQFF. CDR3 coding DNA: TGTGCCAGTAGTATAGGGAGGGGGGGCCGTAATGAGCAGTTCTTC. The chain recombines TRBV19 with TRBJ2-1; tentatively, D is TRBD2 (7 bases). CDR1 and CDR2 (germline): LNHDA, SQIVND (reference sequence). The CDR3 runs to 15 residues. V lost 1 base, J lost 7 bases, and 14 bases lay in between.

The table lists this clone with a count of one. The chain's CDR3 is CASSQARGHEQYF. The CDR3 bases are TGTGCCAGCAGCCAAGCCCGGGGGCACGAGCAGTACTTC. This chain connects TRBV3-1 (or the pseudogene TRBV3-2) to TRBJ2-7; D is perhaps TRBD1 or TRBD2 (6 bases each). Germline assignment: CDR1 LGHDT and CDR2 YNNKEL (reference sequence). Trimming left V 1 base short and J 5 bases short, with 9 bases between. There are 13 residues in the CDR3.

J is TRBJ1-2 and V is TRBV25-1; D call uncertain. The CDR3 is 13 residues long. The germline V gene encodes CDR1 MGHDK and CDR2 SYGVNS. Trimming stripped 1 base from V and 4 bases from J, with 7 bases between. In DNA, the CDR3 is TGTGCCAGCAGTGAATCCGGGCCCTATGGCTACACCTTC. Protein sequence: CASSESGPYGYTF.

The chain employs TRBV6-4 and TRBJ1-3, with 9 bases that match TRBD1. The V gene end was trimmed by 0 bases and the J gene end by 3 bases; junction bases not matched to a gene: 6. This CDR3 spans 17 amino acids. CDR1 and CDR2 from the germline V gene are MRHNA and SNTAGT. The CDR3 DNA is TGTGCCAGCAGTGACTCCCGAGGGACAGGGATTGGAAACACCATATATTTT. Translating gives CASSDSRGTGIGNTIYF.